Shown below are 22 T cell receptor beta chains from a single sample sequenced in a study of blood T cells in healthy people across ages (dated by TCRdb to between 2015 and 2017). Library creation used 5' RACE. The instrument given in TCRdb is Illumina HiSeq 2500. A second PCR of 7 to 11 cycles was performed with a sample-barcoded 5' primer and a J-beta primer mix. In-frame beta chains were kept once TCRdb had trimmed the public reads at Q25 with fastp and called clones with MiXCR. Rows are unified per CDR3 protein, each entry keeping the most common DNA and genes. The sample has a few hundred thousand distinct CDR3 sequences on record, approximately 25% of them singletons. The top ten hold about 18% of the sample. The sample taken for sequencing was blood. The receptors come from a woman aged 70 to 79 in good health.

In its sample, this clonotype was seen many times. V gene TRBV7-9 combines with J gene TRBJ1-1, with TRBD1 matching 10 bases. This CDR3 is built from 12 residues. After removal of 8 bases from V and 10 bases from J, the junction contained 7 bases not matched to a gene. Germline V gene sequence: CDR1 SEHNR, CDR2 FQNEAQ (reference sequence). The CDR3 DNA is TGTGCCAGCGCGGGACAGGGGTTTTCAGCTTTCTTT. The encoded protein is CASAGQGFSAFF.

This clonotype has at least ten counts. The chain employs TRBV6-2 or TRBV6-3 and TRBJ2-2; D is uncertain. The CDR3 is 14 residues long. Germline CDR1 is MNHEY and CDR2 is SVGEGT. With 7 bases removed from V and 1 base from J, the gap between germline ends came to 10 bases. The CDR3 DNA follows: TGTGCCAGCACCTACTGGAAGAACACCGGGGAGCTGTTTTTT. Amino acid sequence: CASTYWKNTGELFF.

The V gene is TRBV3-1, the J gene TRBJ1-2, with D perhaps TRBD1 (6 bases). V was trimmed by 2 bases and J by 2 bases, leaving 9 bases between them. CDR1 LGHDT and CDR2 YNNKEL come from the germline V gene (reference sequence). The CDR3 consists of 14 residues. Here the CDR3 reads CASSQNQGNYGYTF. CDR3 DNA sequence: TGTGCCAGCAGCCAAAACCAGGGGAACTATGGCTACACCTTC. The full variable domain, rest sourced from reference TRBV3-1 and TRBJ1-2, is DTAVSQTPKYLVTQMGNDKSIKCEQNLGHDTMYWYKQDSKKFLKIMFSYNNKELIINETVPNRFSPKSPDKAHLNLHINSLELGDSAVYFCASSQNQGNYGYTFGSGTRLTVV.

This clonotype was counted a few times. The V call is TRBV25-1, the J call TRBJ1-4, with a weak D call TRBD1 (5 bases). The germline V gene encodes CDR1 MGHDK and CDR2 SYGVNS. The CDR3 runs 18 residues. V was pared by 4 bases and J by 1 base, with 19 bases between. Here the CDR3 DNA reads TGTGCCAGCAGTGCCCGTTTAGGGTGGGGGGGAACTAATGAAAAACTGTTTTTT. It is translated as CASSARLGWGGTNEKLFF.

This clonotype was seen a few times. The chain employs TRBV3-1 and TRBJ1-2; possible D gene TRBD1, 5 bases. This CDR3 comprises 15 residues. V was trimmed by 3 bases and J by 2 bases, leaving 13 bases between them. CDR1 LGHDT and CDR2 YNNKEL come from the germline V gene (reference sequence). As DNA, the CDR3 is TGTGCCAGCAGCCATAGGGGCGGAGGGAACTATGGCTACACCTTC. It is translated as CASSHRGGGNYGYTF.

This clonotype was found a few times. J is TRBJ2-3 and V is TRBV11-1; TRBD2 agrees at 12 bases. The length of the CDR3 is 16 residues. V was pared by 6 bases and J by 2 bases, with 6 bases of the junction left unmatched. From germline, CDR1 is SGHAT and CDR2 FQDESV (reference sequence). The CDR3 nucleotides read TGTGCCAGCAGTCAGAGGACTAGCGGGGCCACAGATACGCAGTATTTT. Its protein product is CASSQRTSGATDTQYF.

This sequence joins TRBV2 and TRBJ1-1; perhaps TRBD1 as D (5 bases). The V gene lost 3 bases and the J gene lost 9 bases, with 14 bases spanning the gap. The CDR3 is 13 amino acids. The V gene's germline CDR1 is SNHLY and CDR2 FYNNEI. This chain's CDR3 is CASSDPREGKAFF. The CDR3 DNA reads TGTGCCAGCAGTGATCCCCGCGAGGGGAAAGCTTTCTTT.

This clonotype was seen at least ten times. CDR3 nucleotides: TGTGCCAGCAGCCTACAGGGGGCAGAGACCCAGTACTTC. Amino acid sequence: CASSLQGAETQYF. This sequence joins TRBV7-9 and TRBJ2-5; TRBD1 aligns across 9 bases. This CDR3 has 13 amino acids. Germline assignment: CDR1 SEHNR and CDR2 FQNEAQ (reference sequence). Losses at the gene ends were 5 bases for V and 4 bases for J; bases not matched to a gene: 2.

J is TRBJ1-1 and V is TRBV20-1, with D perhaps matching TRBD1 (6 bases). This CDR3 spans 13 amino acids. Between the trimmed V and J ends, which lost 5 bases and 4 bases, there was a span of 14 bases. The germline CDR1 and CDR2 sequences are DFQATT and SNEGSKA (reference sequence). As DNA, the CDR3 is TGCAGTGCTTTAGACAGGATGAGCACTGAAGCTTTCTTT. It is translated as CSALDRMSTEAFF.

The gene calls are TRBV7-2 and TRBJ1-5; no reliable D call. V was shortened by 5 bases and J by 4 bases, with 6 bases between the two germline ends. Germline CDR1 SGHTA, CDR2 FQGNSA. The CDR3 is 12 amino acids. This chain's CDR3 is CASSRLNQPQHF. In DNA, the CDR3 is TGTGCCAGCAGCCGACTGAATCAGCCCCAGCATTTT.

V gene TRBV5-1 combines with J gene TRBJ1-4; 7 bases match TRBD1. The CDR3 contains 15 residues. Germline CDR1 SGHRS, CDR2 YFSETQ. V shed 1 base and J 7 bases; nucleotides not matched to a gene: 7. CDR3 bases: TGCGCCAGCAGCTTGATGTCAGGGGGAGGTGAAAAACTGTTTTTT. This gives the protein CASSLMSGGGEKLFF.

CDR3: CASSEPRGVTYGYTF. CDR3 coding DNA: TGTGCCAGCAGTGAACCCAGAGGGGTTACATATGGCTACACCTTC. The chain couples TRBV2 to TRBJ1-2; D perhaps matches TRBD1 (5 bases). This CDR3 is built from 15 residues. Trimming pared 2 bases from V and 5 bases from J, leaving 15 bases between. Germline V gene data show CDR1 as SNHLY and CDR2 as FYNNEI.

This clonotype came up a few times. This chain joins TRBV5-1 and TRBJ1-5, with TRBD1 as a possible D gene (5 bases). V dropped 5 bases and J dropped 5 bases, with 20 bases sitting between them. Germline CDR1 and CDR2: SGHRS and YFSETQ. The CDR3 has 16 amino acids. Here the CDR3 DNA reads TGCGCCAGCAGTGAGGGGCCCTGGGTGACGGATCAGCCCCAGCATTTT. Translating it yields CASSEGPWVTDQPQHF.

V and J are TRBV5-1 and TRBJ2-5; the D call may be TRBD1 or TRBD2 (6 bases each). The better agreement between TRBJ2-1 and the DNA end casts doubt on the J call. This CDR3 is built from 16 residues. Germline loops: CDR1 SGHRS, CDR2 YFSETQ. The CDR3 region has the DNA TGCGCCAGCAGCTTGTCTATCCCCGGGGGCCAGAATGAGCAGTTCTTC. Amino acids: CASSLSIPGGQNEQFF.

This clonotype was detected once. Germline and junction disagree at one end, which may indicate a read error. The rearrangement links TRBV12-3 or TRBV12-4 to TRBJ2-1, with TRBD2 as a possible D gene (6 bases). This CDR3 contains 15 residues. The CDR3 DNA is TGTGCCAGCAGTTTAACTGGGGGGAGTCCGAATGAGCAGCTCTTC. Translated: CASSLTGGSPNEQLF.

This clonotype was counted at least ten times. The genes are TRBV18 and TRBJ2-7; D is perhaps TRBD2 (5 bases). Trimming took off 2 bases at V and 0 bases at J, with 8 bases between the two ends. The CDR3 loop spans 14 amino acids. Looked up from germline, CDR1 is KGHSH and CDR2 is LQKENI. CDR3: CASSPGLLSYEQYF. The CDR3 region has the DNA TGTGCCAGCTCACCAGGACTCCTCTCCTACGAGCAGTACTTC. Filled out from reference TRBV18 and TRBJ2-7, the complete variable domain reads NAGVMQNPRHLVRRRGQEARLRCSPMKGHSHVYWYRQLPEEGLKFMVYLQKENIIDESGMPKERFSAEFPKEGPSILRIQQVVRGDSAAYFCASSPGLLSYEQYFGPGTRLTVT.

The CDR3 nucleotides are TGTGCCAGCAGCCCGACAGGGGGGGAGGCCGGGACGGCGTCCTACAATGAGCAGTTCTTC. Protein: CASSPTGGEAGTASYNEQFF. The chain employs TRBV9 and TRBJ2-1; 9 bases fit TRBD1. In germline, CDR1 is SGDLS, CDR2 YYNGEE. This CDR3 spans 20 amino acids. J lost 1 base, V lost 4 bases, and 18 bases had no gene match.

For the CDR3, the DNA is TGCGCCAGCAGCTTGGACGGAATCTATGGCTACACCTTC. Amino acids: CASSLDGIYGYTF. This chain connects TRBV5-1 to TRBJ1-2, with D unresolved. CDR3 size: 13 residues. The germline V gene has CDR1 SGHRS and CDR2 YFSETQ. V gave up 0 bases and J gave up 4 bases, with 7 bases separating them. The variable domain in full, completed from reference TRBV5-1 and TRBJ1-2, reads KAGVTQTPRYLIKTRGQQVTLSCSPISGHRSVSWYQQTPGQGLQFLFEYFSETQRNKGNFPGRFSGRQFSNSRSEMNVSTLELGDSALYLCASSLDGIYGYTFGSGTRLTVV.

The table lists this clonotype with many counts. The chain links TRBV7-2 to TRBJ2-5; D possibly matches TRBD1 or TRBD2 (7 bases each). The V and J ends lost 6 bases and 4 bases respectively, with 12 bases between them. Germline V gene sequence: CDR1 SGHTA, CDR2 FQGNSA. The CDR3 totals 13 residues. CDR3 DNA sequence: TGTGCCAGCAGTTTCAGGGGGGGAGAGACCCAGTACTTC. It yields the protein CASSFRGGETQYF.

CDR3 coding DNA: TGTGCCAGCAGCAAAAACGAAGGGTTTACTAATGAAAAACTGTTTTTT. This sequence encodes CASSKNEGFTNEKLFF. The chain joins TRBV21-1 to TRBJ1-4. TRBV21-1 is noted as a pseudogene. The CDR3 covers 16 residues.

The chain uses TRBV6-1 and TRBJ2-5; D not resolved. The length of the CDR3 is 14 residues. CDR1 MNHNS and CDR2 SASEGT come from the germline V gene. V lost 2 bases to trimming and J lost 5 bases, with 12 bases between them. Here the CDR3 DNA reads TGTGCCAGCAGTGAACTGGCCCCCTCGGAGACCCAGTACTTC. It encodes CASSELAPSETQYF.

The chain has TRBV5-1 and TRBJ1-2; 8 bases map to TRBD1. V lost 1 base to trimming and J lost 4 bases; unmatched junction nucleotides: 9. The CDR3 totals 16 residues. Germline loops: CDR1 SGHRS, CDR2 YFSETQ. The CDR3 is CASSLSPGQESYGYTF. Here the CDR3 DNA reads TGCGCCAGCAGCTTGAGTCCGGGACAGGAGAGCTATGGCTACACCTTC.